These 13 T cell receptor beta chains were sequenced from one sample in a study of blood T cell repertoires in COVID-19. Repertoires were generated with immunoSEQ multiplex PCR, while TCRdb's copy carries only in-frame clones and drops some. The sample shows about 70,000 clones, roughly 87% of them seen only once. Specimen: peripheral blood. The receptors shown here come from an elderly man with acute or convalescent COVID-19.

This clone was detected a few times. This sample also contains other DNA sequences that code for the same CDR3. The rearrangement links TRBV4-3 to TRBJ2-6, with D maybe TRBD1 (5 bases). The ends were cut back, 2 bases at V and 0 bases at J, with 8 bases in the middle. The germline gives CDR1 LGHNA, CDR2 YSLEER. The CDR3 runs 16 residues. DNA for the CDR3: TGCGCCAGCAGCCAACCTACAGGCTCTGGGGCCAACGTCCTGACTTTC. This codes for CASSQPTGSGANVLTF.

The chain employs TRBV11-2 and TRBJ2-3, with D perhaps TRBD2 (6 bases). The CDR3 loop spans 15 amino acids. CDR1 and CDR2 from the germline V gene are SGHAT and FQNNGV. V shed 5 bases and J shed 2 bases, with 14 bases lying between them. The CDR3 DNA sequence: TGTGCCAGCAGCCTGTCGGGAGCCCCCACAGATACGCAGTATTTT. It specifies CASSLSGAPTDTQYF. Drawing the rest from reference TRBV11-2 and TRBJ2-3, the complete variable domain is EAGVAQSPRYKIIEKRQSVAFWCNPISGHATLYWYQQILGQGPKLLIQFQNNGVVDDSQLPKDRFSAERLKGVDSTLKIQPAKLEDSAVYLCASSLSGAPTDTQYFGPGTRLTVL.

The rearrangement links TRBV3-1 (or the pseudogene TRBV3-2) to TRBJ1-2; a possible D gene is TRBD1 (6 bases). The CDR3 covers 15 residues. V was trimmed by 5 bases and J by 0 bases, leaving 13 bases between them. In germline, CDR1 is LGHDT, CDR2 YNNKEL (reference sequence). CDR3 DNA: TGTGCCAGCAGCTACGGGACACGGACTAACTATGGCTACACCTTC. Translated: CASSYGTRTNYGYTF.

The chain is built from TRBV30 and TRBJ1-2, with 9 bases lining up with TRBD1. This CDR3 has 15 amino acids. The J segment lost 6 bases and the V segment lost 0 bases, leaving 8 bases of the junction unmatched. Germline V gene data show CDR1 as GTSNPN and CDR2 as SVGIG (reference sequence). CDR3 sequence (DNA): TGTGCCTGGAGTGTACTATTGGGGACAGGGCATGGCTACACCTTC. Translation gives CAWSVLLGTGHGYTF.

This rearrangement joins TRBV7-9 to TRBJ1-4; 10 bases are shared with TRBD1. Germline V gene sequence: CDR1 SEHNR, CDR2 FQNEAQ (reference sequence). The V and J ends lost 4 bases and 7 bases, in that order; junction bases with no gene match: 6. This CDR3 region has 15 residues. The CDR3 nucleotides are TGTGCCAGCAGCTCGGACAGGGGGTCTAGTGAAAAACTGTTTTTT. It yields the protein CASSSDRGSSEKLFF.

The chain combines TRBV20-1 with TRBJ2-2; tentatively, D is TRBD1 (5 bases). Trimming removed 4 bases at V and 10 bases at J, with 10 bases between. The length of the CDR3 is 11 residues. The germline gives CDR1 DFQATT, CDR2 SNEGSKA (reference sequence). The CDR3 DNA is TGCAGTGCTACGGACACGGAGGAGCTGTTTTTT. Amino acids: CSATDTEELFF.

The chain has TRBV7-9 and TRBJ1-1, with D maybe TRBD1 (6 bases). The CDR3 runs to 14 residues. The germline V gene has CDR1 SEHNR and CDR2 FQNEAQ (reference sequence). V lost 4 bases and J lost 5, with 14 bases in between. This chain's CDR3 is CASSSHEGETEAFF. CDR3 bases: TGTGCCAGCAGCTCCCACGAGGGGGAAACTGAAGCTTTCTTT.

V gene TRBV2 combines with J gene TRBJ2-3, with D perhaps matching TRBD1 (5 bases). Germline loops: CDR1 SNHLY, CDR2 FYNNEI. This CDR3 contains 12 residues. V lost 4 bases, J lost 6 bases, and 8 bases lay in between. The CDR3 sequence: CASSAGRDTQYF. The CDR3 nucleotides are TGTGCCAGCAGTGCAGGGCGGGATACGCAGTATTTT. Full variable domain (remainder filled in from reference TRBV2 and TRBJ2-3): EPEVTQTPSHQVTQMGQEVILRCVPISNHLYFYWYRQILGQKVEFLVSFYNNEISEKSEIFDDQFSVERPDGSNFTLKIRSTKLEDSAMYFCASSAGRDTQYFGPGTRLTVL.

The V gene is TRBV19, the J gene TRBJ2-1; 8 bases match TRBD2. J lost 4 bases, V lost 6 bases, and 11 bases had no gene match. The germline V gene has CDR1 LNHDA and CDR2 SQIVND (reference sequence). CDR3 length equals 16 residues. The CDR3 here is CASSPSSGLVYNEQFF. CDR3 in DNA: TGTGCCAGTAGCCCCTCCTCGGGACTAGTTTACAATGAGCAGTTCTTC.

The V and J genes are TRBV18 and TRBJ1-1, with a possible D match to TRBD1 (6 bases). The V end was cut by 4 bases, the J end by 1 base, with 13 bases between. Germline CDR1 and CDR2: KGHSH and LQKENI. This CDR3 region has 15 residues. CDR3: CASSLQGGGNTEAFF. The CDR3 DNA sequence: TGTGCCAGCTCACTACAGGGAGGGGGGAACACTGAAGCTTTCTTT.

This chain connects TRBV19 to TRBJ1-2; a possible D gene is TRBD1 (5 bases). The length of the CDR3 is 13 residues. Germline V CDR1 and CDR2: LNHDA, SQIVND (reference sequence). V was cut by 5 bases and J by 8 bases, with 15 bases left in between. CDR3 loop: CASSPAARVGYTF. CDR3 sequence (DNA): TGTGCCAGTAGTCCCGCTGCCAGGGTCGGCTACACCTTC. The entire variable domain, with the rest obtained from reference TRBV19 and TRBJ1-2, is as follows: DGGITQSPKYLFRKEGQNVTLSCEQNLNHDAMYWYRQDPGQGLRLIYYSQIVNDFQKGDIAEGYSVSREKKESFPLTVTSAQKNPTAFYLCASSPAARVGYTFGSGTRLTVV.

V and J are TRBV24-1 and TRBJ2-7; D gene unclear. This CDR3 region has 13 residues. Germline CDR1 and CDR2: KGHDR and SFDVKD. The V and J ends lost 3 bases and 2 bases respectively, with 7 bases between them. CDR3 nucleotide sequence: TGTGCCACCAGTGATATTTCCGCCTACGAGCAGTACTTC. As protein: CATSDISAYEQYF.

The chain couples TRBV6-5 to TRBJ2-1; TRBD1 is a possible D gene (5 bases). The CDR3 extends over 15 amino acids. Trimming left V 6 bases short and J 7 bases short, with 19 bases between. Germline loops: CDR1 MNHEY, CDR2 SVGAGI. The CDR3 DNA sequence: TGTGCCAGCAGAACAGGACGCAACCTGGGGAATGAGCAGTTCTTC. This sequence encodes CASRTGRNLGNEQFF.